Below, one T cell receptor beta chain is given with its context. The data belong to a study of blood T cell repertoires in COVID-19. Study information: Nucleic acid was either cDNA or gDNA, and it came from T cells, B-cell-depleted T cells, or PBMCs.

Assay: immunoSEQ multiplex PCR; the TCRdb copy retains only in-frame clones and omits some. The repertoire has over 100,000 clones, roughly 85% of them found once; the top ten carry over 15%. CDR3 length: 17 amino acids. Per germline, CDR1 SGHDT and CDR2 YYEEEE. V was cut by 0 bases and J by 0 bases, with 12 bases left in between. The clonotype comes from a woman in her fifties or sixties with acute or convalescent COVID-19. The sample was peripheral blood. The chain couples TRBV5-6 to TRBJ1-4; D perhaps matches TRBD1 (5 bases). CDR3 DNA sequence: TGTGCCAGCAGCTTGGTTCCAGGGATTGCAACTAATGAAAAACTGTTTTTT. Translating gives CASSLVPGIATNEKLFF. Drawing the rest from reference TRBV5-6 and TRBJ1-4, the complete variable domain is DAGVTQSPTHLIKTRGQQVTLRCSPKSGHDTVSWYQQALGQGPQFIFQYYEEEERQRGNFPDRFSGHQFPNYSSELNVNALLLGDSALYLCASSLVPGIATNEKLFFGSGTQLSVL.